This T cell receptor beta chain was found in a study of CD8 T cells in ankylosing spondylitis. Preparation of TCR beta libraries was done by quantitative 5'-RACE with molecular barcodes. TCRdb itself ran the 5' RACE reads through MiXCR, one entry per CDR3 protein. The profile shows around 250,000 distinct CDR3 sequences, approximately 12% of them singletons. This clonotype was seen at least ten times. This CDR3 is 14 amino acids long. V shed 3 bases, J shed 4 bases, and the junction held 5 bases outside the gene matches. Germline V lookup: CDR1 ENHRY, CDR2 SYGVKD. Sequenced material: blood, either unsorted or a sorted T cell fraction (not recorded which). The chain combines TRBV10-3 with TRBJ2-7; 8 nucleotides agree with TRBD1. This clonotype originated in a male donor with ankylosing spondylitis or in good health (not recorded which). The CDR3 sequence: CAISEPGQEYEQYF. The CDR3 nucleotides read TGTGCCATCAGTGAACCGGGACAGGAATACGAGCAGTACTTC.